This T cell receptor (beta chain) came from a study of shared clonotypes between healthy human individuals. Trimming cost V 4 bases and J 5 bases; bases outside gene matches: 6. The CDR3 consists of 14 residues. CDR1 is KGHSH and CDR2 is LQKENI in the germline V gene. The assay was immunoSEQ multiplex PCR, and TCRdb's table has in-frame clones only and misses some. The top ten hold 0.3% to 0.45% of the sample, which has more than 1.2 million clones, about 98.5% seen once. This rearrangement joins TRBV18 to TRBJ2-7, with 9 bases lining up with TRBD1. The TCR comes from a young man in good health. The sample taken for sequencing was naive CD4+ T cells sorted from blood. The subset denotes: CD45RA+ positively selected. CDR3 DNA: TGTGCCAGCTCACTCCTGGACAGGGGTCACGAGCAGTACTTC. Translating gives CASSLLDRGHEQYF.